These 4 T cell receptor beta chains share one sample of origin, sequenced in a study of blood T cell repertoires in COVID-19. Sequenced by immunoSEQ multiplex PCR; TCRdb stores in-frame clones only, minus some. The table shows 150,000 to 200,000 clones, with 70% to 90% occurring only once. The sequencing input was peripheral blood. These receptors all stem from a woman in her sixties or seventies with COVID-19, enrolled during active disease.

The genes are TRBV6-5 and TRBJ1-5; D perhaps matches TRBD1 (5 bases). The CDR3 is 13 residues long. Germline assignment: CDR1 MNHEY and CDR2 SVGAGI. The V gene lost 4 bases and the J gene lost 4 bases, with 8 bases spanning the gap. CDR3 residues: CASSLTENQPQHF. The CDR3 coding sequence is TGTGCCAGCAGTTTGACAGAGAATCAGCCCCAGCATTTT.

This clone was seen a few times. The J gene is TRBJ1-2, the V gene TRBV30; D is ambiguous. The CDR3 runs 13 residues. From germline, CDR1 is GTSNPN and CDR2 SVGIG (reference sequence). V shed 5 bases and J shed 0 bases, with 10 bases lying between them. CDR3 loop: CAWSSGANYGYTF. The CDR3 nucleotides are TGTGCCTGGTCTTCCGGAGCTAACTATGGCTACACCTTC.

This chain links TRBV4-3 with TRBJ2-5; D remains ambiguous. In germline, CDR1 is LGHNA, CDR2 YSLEER. Trimming pared 0 bases from V and 4 bases from J, leaving 9 bases between. This CDR3 is 14 amino acids long. The chain's CDR3 is CASSQDPVSETQYF. The CDR3 DNA sequence: TGCGCCAGCAGCCAAGATCCGGTTTCAGAGACCCAGTACTTC.

The J gene is TRBJ2-3, the V gene TRBV11-3; no clear D. V lost 3 bases to trimming and J lost 6 bases, with 7 bases between them. This CDR3 spans 12 amino acids. The germline V gene has CDR1 SGHNT and CDR2 YENEEA. In DNA, the CDR3 is TGTGCCAGCAGCTTCGTTTTGGATACGCAGTATTTT. Residues: CASSFVLDTQYF.